The clone carrying this T cell receptor beta chain has a handful of counts. Trimming cost V 0 bases and J 7 bases; bases outside gene matches: 3. Germline assignment: CDR1 LNHNV and CDR2 YYDKDF (reference sequence). This CDR3 spans 15 amino acids. Each CDR3 protein is one row after TCRdb ran MiXCR on the 5' RACE reads. The sample includes about 340,000 distinct CDR3 sequences, 15% of them seen just once. This specimen comes from a study of T-cell memory formation after mild COVID-19. Study overall: Most TCR clusters belonged to a single donor.

This rearrangement joins TRBV15 to TRBJ2-1; 10 nucleotides align to TRBD1. The receptor comes from a man aged 18 to 30 who had mild COVID-19 (a few samples of this study predate the infection). Cell type and time point are not known. Sequencing input: PBMCs or a T cell subset sorted from them (not recorded which). CDR3 in DNA: TGTGCCACCAGCAGAGAGGGGACAGGGGCAAATGAGCAGTTCTTC. Translation: CATSREGTGANEQFF.